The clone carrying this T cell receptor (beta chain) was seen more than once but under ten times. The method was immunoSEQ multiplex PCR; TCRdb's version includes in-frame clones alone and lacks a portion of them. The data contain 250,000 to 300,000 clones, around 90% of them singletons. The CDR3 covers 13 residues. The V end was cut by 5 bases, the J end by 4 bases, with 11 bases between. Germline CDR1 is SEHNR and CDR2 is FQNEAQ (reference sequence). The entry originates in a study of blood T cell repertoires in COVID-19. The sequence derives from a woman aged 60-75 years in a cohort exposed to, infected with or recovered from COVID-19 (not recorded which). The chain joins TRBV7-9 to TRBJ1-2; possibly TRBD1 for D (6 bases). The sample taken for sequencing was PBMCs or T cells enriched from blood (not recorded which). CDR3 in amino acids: CASSQDRTYGYTF. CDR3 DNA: TGTGCCAGCAGCCAGGACAGAACCTATGGCTACACCTTC. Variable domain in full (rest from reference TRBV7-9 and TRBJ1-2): DTGVSQNPRHKITKRGQNVTFRCDPISEHNRLYWYRQTLGQGPEFLTYFQNEAQLEKSRLLSDRFSAERPKGSFSTLEIQRTEQGDSAMYLCASSQDRTYGYTFGSGTRLTVV.